These T cell receptor beta chains were read from a single sample in a study of technical replicates of blood from a few donors. TCRdb keeps only in-frame clones here, not all; method: immunoSEQ multiplex PCR. The table records around 60,000 clones, approximately 86% of them present only once. Sequencing input: PBMCs. The source of these receptors is a human donor in good health. Some clones in this sample may be carry-over from other donors' samples. CDR3s include the opening cysteine and the closing phenylalanine or tryptophan. A D gene is named only where the DNA matches it firmly. Size is stated for part of the rows, as once, few or many counts, or as a class when the clone is expanded.

abundance: -
v_gene: TRBV9
d_gene: TRBD2
j_gene: TRBJ2-5
CDR3nt: TGTGCCAGCAGCGTAGTACTAGCGGGGGGCCGGTCGGGGGAGACCCAGTACTTC
CDR3aa: CASSVVLAGGRSGETQYF

abundance: -
v_gene: TRBV6-6
d_gene: TRBD1
j_gene: TRBJ2-4
CDR3nt: TGTGCCAGCAGTTACTCGGGACAGGGGGCCAAAAACATTCAGTACTTC
CDR3aa: CASSYSGQGAKNIQYF

abundance: -
v_gene: TRBV7-2
d_gene: -
j_gene: TRBJ2-7
CDR3nt: TGTGCCAGCAGCTATGACAGGACTTACGAGCAGTACTTC
CDR3aa: CASSYDRTYEQYF

abundance: once
v_gene: TRBV5-4
d_gene: -
j_gene: TRBJ2-3
CDR3nt: TGTGCCAGCAGCCTCGGCAGGACAGATACGCAGTATTTT
CDR3aa: CASSLGRTDTQYF

abundance: -
v_gene: TRBV4-2
d_gene: TRBD2
j_gene: TRBJ2-5
CDR3nt: TGTGCCAGCAGCCAAGTGCTAGCGGGGGGACCTTCCCAAGAGACCCAGTACTTC
CDR3aa: CASSQVLAGGPSQETQYF

abundance: -
v_gene: TRBV18
d_gene: TRBD1
j_gene: TRBJ1-1
CDR3nt: TGTGCCAGCTCACCTTCGGGGCAGGGGGCGCGAGCTTTCTTT
CDR3aa: CASSPSGQGARAFF

abundance: -
v_gene: TRBV2
d_gene: -
j_gene: TRBJ1-2
CDR3nt: TGTGCCAGACGAGTGCAGGGTCCCTATGGCTACACCTTC
CDR3aa: CARRVQGPYGYTF

abundance: -
v_gene: TRBV21-1
d_gene: -
j_gene: TRBJ1-5
CDR3nt: TGTGTCGACCCAGGGCGCCAGCATTTT
CDR3aa: CVDPGRQHF

abundance: -
v_gene: TRBV14
d_gene: TRBD1
j_gene: TRBJ1-1
CDR3nt: TGTGCCAGCAGCCAAGGGCGACAGGGTATGAACACTGAAGCTTTCTTT
CDR3aa: CASSQGRQGMNTEAFF

abundance: -
v_gene: TRBV27
d_gene: -
j_gene: TRBJ1-5
CDR3nt: TGTGCCAGCAGTTTAAGCGGCCATAAAGGTGGCAATCAGCCCCAGCATTTT
CDR3aa: CASSLSGHKGGNQPQHF

abundance: -
v_gene: TRBV6-5
d_gene: -
j_gene: TRBJ1-1
CDR3nt: TGTGCCAGCATTCAGAACACTGAAGCTTTCTTT
CDR3aa: CASIQNTEAFF

abundance: -
v_gene: TRBV7-9
d_gene: TRBD2
j_gene: TRBJ2-1
CDR3nt: TGTGCCAGCAGCTTAGGAGCGGGGGGGGGCAATGAGCAGTTCTTC
CDR3aa: CASSLGAGGGNEQFF

abundance: -
v_gene: TRBV7-2
d_gene: TRBD1
j_gene: TRBJ1-4
CDR3nt: TGTGCCAGCAGCCGCCCAGGGACAGGGGAACTGTTTTTT
CDR3aa: CASSRPGTGELFF

abundance: -
v_gene: TRBV7-9
d_gene: TRBD1
j_gene: TRBJ2-1
CDR3nt: TGTGCCAGCAGCAACCGGGACAGCTCCTACAATGAGCAGTTCTTC
CDR3aa: CASSNRDSSYNEQFF

abundance: once
v_gene: TRBV7-9
d_gene: -
j_gene: TRBJ2-7
CDR3nt: TGTGCCAGCAGCTTGGGTCAGAGGCAACTCCTGGACGAGCAGTACTTC
CDR3aa: CASSLGQRQLLDEQYF

abundance: -
v_gene: TRBV6-1
d_gene: -
j_gene: TRBJ1-1
CDR3nt: TGTGCCAGCAGTGAACACAGGGAGAACACTGAAGCTTTCTTT
CDR3aa: CASSEHRENTEAFF

abundance: -
v_gene: TRBV6-5
d_gene: -
j_gene: TRBJ2-2
CDR3nt: TGTGCCAGCAGTTTCCAAGGGACACCGAACACCGGGGAGCTGTTTTTT
CDR3aa: CASSFQGTPNTGELFF

abundance: -
v_gene: TRBV4-3
d_gene: TRBD1
j_gene: TRBJ1-3
CDR3nt: TGCGCCAGCAGCCAAGTTCAGGGGGGCTCTGGAAACACCATATATTTT
CDR3aa: CASSQVQGGSGNTIYF

abundance: once
v_gene: TRBV11-3
d_gene: -
j_gene: TRBJ2-3
CDR3nt: TGTGCCAGCAGCTATAGCGGAAGCACAGATACGCAGTATTTT
CDR3aa: CASSYSGSTDTQYF

abundance: -
v_gene: TRBV5-1
d_gene: -
j_gene: TRBJ2-5
CDR3nt: TGCGCCAGCAGCTTGATTGGTGGAGGACAAGAGACCCAGTACTTC
CDR3aa: CASSLIGGGQETQYF

abundance: -
v_gene: TRBV7-6
d_gene: -
j_gene: TRBJ2-5
CDR3nt: TGTGCCAGCAGCCAGAAGGGACTGCCTCGGACCCAGTACTTC
CDR3aa: CASSQKGLPRTQYF

abundance: -
v_gene: TRBV5-6
d_gene: -
j_gene: TRBJ1-1
CDR3nt: TGTGCCAGCAGCAAGGACGGGAAACTGATGAACACTGAAGCTTTCTTT
CDR3aa: CASSKDGKLMNTEAFF

abundance: -
v_gene: TRBV2
d_gene: TRBD1
j_gene: TRBJ2-7
CDR3nt: TGTGCCAGCAGGAGACCGGGACAGGCTTCCGAGCAGTACTTC
CDR3aa: CASRRPGQASEQYF

abundance: -
v_gene: TRBV6-4
d_gene: TRBD1
j_gene: TRBJ1-1
CDR3nt: TGTGCCAGCAGCCCCGGGACAGGCAACACTGAAGCTTTCTTT
CDR3aa: CASSPGTGNTEAFF

abundance: few
v_gene: TRBV30
d_gene: TRBD1
j_gene: TRBJ1-5
CDR3nt: TGTGCCTGGAGTCGGCAGGGGGGTCAGCCCCAGCATTTT
CDR3aa: CAWSRQGGQPQHF

abundance: -
v_gene: TRBV6-6
d_gene: -
j_gene: TRBJ1-2
CDR3nt: TGTGCCAGCAAAGTTACCGCAGGCCCCTATGGCTACACCTTC
CDR3aa: CASKVTAGPYGYTF

abundance: few
v_gene: TRBV15
d_gene: TRBD2
j_gene: TRBJ2-1
CDR3nt: TGTGCCACCAGCAGGACTAGCGGGTACAATGAGCAGTTCTTC
CDR3aa: CATSRTSGYNEQFF

abundance: -
v_gene: TRBV9
d_gene: TRBD1
j_gene: TRBJ2-2
CDR3nt: TGTGCCAGCAGCGCTGTGGGGACAGGGGGGAACACCGGGGAGCTGTTTTTT
CDR3aa: CASSAVGTGGNTGELFF

abundance: once
v_gene: TRBV11-2
d_gene: TRBD2
j_gene: TRBJ2-7
CDR3nt: TGTGCCAGCAGCTCTCTTGGGAGGGCATACGAGCAGTACTTC
CDR3aa: CASSSLGRAYEQYF

abundance: -
v_gene: TRBV2
d_gene: TRBD1
j_gene: TRBJ1-2
CDR3nt: TGTGCCAGCAGTTTTACAGGGGGAGATGGCTACACCTTC
CDR3aa: CASSFTGGDGYTF

abundance: -
v_gene: TRBV30
d_gene: TRBD1
j_gene: TRBJ1-2
CDR3nt: TGTGCCTGGAGTCCCTCTCCTAGACAGGGGGCGAGAAGACGTGGCTACACCTTC
CDR3aa: CAWSPSPRQGARRRGYTF

abundance: -
v_gene: TRBV6-5
d_gene: -
j_gene: TRBJ2-7
CDR3nt: TGTGCCAGCAGTTACTCGAATTACGGCGAGCAGTACTTC
CDR3aa: CASSYSNYGEQYF

abundance: -
v_gene: TRBV4-3
d_gene: -
j_gene: TRBJ2-3
CDR3nt: TGCGCCAGCAGCCAAGATGTGGGTACAGCAGGGGCTAGCACAGATACGCAGTATTTT
CDR3aa: CASSQDVGTAGASTDTQYF

abundance: once
v_gene: TRBV18
d_gene: TRBD1
j_gene: TRBJ1-2
CDR3nt: TGTGCCAGCTCACCACTACAGGGGAATGGCTACACCTTC
CDR3aa: CASSPLQGNGYTF

abundance: -
v_gene: TRBV7-3
d_gene: TRBD2
j_gene: TRBJ2-1
CDR3nt: TGTGCCAGCAGCTTCTGGACTAGCGGGGGGGATTACAATGAGCAGTTCTTC
CDR3aa: CASSFWTSGGDYNEQFF

abundance: -
v_gene: TRBV23-1
d_gene: TRBD2
j_gene: TRBJ2-7
CDR3nt: TGCGCCAGCAGTCTGCCAAAACAGCGCGGGAGTTTATACGAGCAGTACTTC
CDR3aa: CASSLPKQRGSLYEQYF

abundance: -
v_gene: TRBV5-5
d_gene: TRBD2
j_gene: TRBJ2-4
CDR3nt: TGTGCCAGCAGCCACCTAGCGGGGGAAAACATTCAGTACTTC
CDR3aa: CASSHLAGENIQYF

abundance: -
v_gene: TRBV30
d_gene: -
j_gene: TRBJ2-7
CDR3nt: TGTGCCTGGATACGTGGGAGCAACGAGCAGTACTTC
CDR3aa: CAWIRGSNEQYF

abundance: -
v_gene: TRBV5-1
d_gene: -
j_gene: TRBJ1-6
CDR3nt: TGCGCCAGCAGCCAGGATCATGGGAGGGTCAATTCACCCCTCCACTTT
CDR3aa: CASSQDHGRVNSPLHF

abundance: -
v_gene: TRBV7-9
d_gene: TRBD1
j_gene: TRBJ1-2
CDR3nt: TGTGCCAGCAGCGGGACAGCCTCCTATGGCTACACCTTC
CDR3aa: CASSGTASYGYTF